One sample yielded the 22 T cell receptor beta chains listed below, sequenced in a study of cytomegalovirus exposure and HLA in healthy donors. It was with 60 Vbeta and 13 Jbeta primers that the PCR ran. TCRdb keeps only in-frame clones here, not all; method: immunoSEQ multiplex PCR. Altogether 100,000 to 150,000 clones are present, around 82% being singletons, with the ten largest covering around 1.3%. Sequencing input: PBMCs. The receptors were sampled from a female donor in good health and CMV-seronegative.

The chain's CDR3 is CASSAAGGYEQYF. The CDR3 nucleotides read TGTGCCAGTAGTGCAGCGGGGGGTTACGAGCAGTACTTC. This rearrangement joins TRBV19 to TRBJ2-7; TRBD2 matches 9 bases. The CDR3 has 13 amino acids. V was clipped by 5 bases and J by 4 bases; unmatched bases: 3. Germline CDR1 reads LNHDA; CDR2 reads SQIVND (reference sequence).

This chain links TRBV7-9 with TRBJ2-7; TRBD2 agrees at 10 bases. From germline, CDR1 is SEHNR and CDR2 FQNEAQ (reference sequence). This CDR3 has 16 amino acids. V trimming: 2 bases; J trimming: 0 bases; junction bases outside the gene matches: 4. The CDR3 spells CASSLFSGGHSYEQYF. CDR3 nucleotides: TGTGCCAGCAGCTTATTTAGCGGGGGGCACTCCTACGAGCAGTACTTC.

The V call is TRBV7-9, the J call TRBJ2-5; possible D gene TRBD2, 7 bases. Germline CDR1 and CDR2: SEHNR and FQNEAQ (reference sequence). Between the trimmed V and J ends, which lost 5 bases and 6 bases, there was a span of 19 bases. This CDR3 comprises 15 residues. The CDR3 DNA sequence: TGTGCCAGCAGCCCCCAGCGCGGGGGCCAGAAGACCCAGTACTTC. This translates into CASSPQRGGQKTQYF.

The V gene is TRBV6-5, the J gene TRBJ2-1; 11 nucleotides agree with TRBD2. Germline V lookup: CDR1 MNHEY, CDR2 SVGAGI. The length of the CDR3 is 14 residues. The V and J ends lost 6 bases and 10 bases, in that order; junction bases with no gene match: 8. CDR3: CASRYTSGRGEQFF. CDR3 DNA: TGTGCCAGCAGATACACTAGCGGGAGAGGAGAGCAGTTCTTC.

The chain carries TRBV2 and TRBJ1-1; D is uncertain. The CDR3 loop spans 13 amino acids. V lost 4 bases to trimming and J lost 6 bases, with 12 bases between them. Germline CDR1 reads SNHLY; CDR2 reads FYNNEI. For the CDR3, the DNA is TGTGCCAGCAGTGGAGAGGTATTAGCTGAAGCTTTCTTT. The encoded protein is CASSGEVLAEAFF. Drawing the rest from reference TRBV2 and TRBJ1-1, the complete variable domain is EPEVTQTPSHQVTQMGQEVILRCVPISNHLYFYWYRQILGQKVEFLVSFYNNEISEKSEIFDDQFSVERPDGSNFTLKIRSTKLEDSAMYFCASSGEVLAEAFFGQGTRLTVV.

This sequence joins TRBV6-8 and TRBJ1-4; 9 bases match TRBD1. This CDR3 has 16 residues. Germline V CDR1 and CDR2: MNHGY, SAAAGT. V lost 4 bases and J lost 7; bases outside the gene matches: 10. The CDR3 region is CASSFTGGMGGEKLFF. CDR3 in DNA: TGTGCCAGCAGTTTTACAGGGGGCATGGGAGGTGAAAAACTGTTTTTT.

This sequence joins TRBV27 and TRBJ2-7; D is possibly TRBD1 (6 bases). The CDR3 totals 16 residues. Trimming pared 5 bases from V and 2 bases from J, leaving 19 bases between. CDR1 is MNHEY, CDR2 SMNVEV, per germline (reference sequence). CDR3 DNA sequence: TGTGCCAGCAGTCCGTCTTGGGGGCTAGGGGCCTACGAGCAGTACTTC. This codes for CASSPSWGLGAYEQYF.

This clone was recorded only once. This chain connects TRBV19 to TRBJ1-1; no clear D gene. Germline lookup yields CDR1 LNHDA and CDR2 SQIVND (reference sequence). The V end lost 4 bases, the J end lost 3 bases, and 9 bases lay between the germline ends. The CDR3 totals 13 residues. DNA for the CDR3: TGTGCCAGTAGTACGTGGAGGGACACTGAAGCTTTCTTT. It translates to CASSTWRDTEAFF.

V is TRBV19 and J is TRBJ1-6, with D maybe TRBD1 (5 bases). The germline V gene encodes CDR1 LNHDA and CDR2 SQIVND (reference sequence). The CDR3 spans 13 residues. Trimming stripped 5 bases from V and 10 bases from J, with 12 bases between. The CDR3 sequence: CASSPARVSPLHF. CDR3 nucleotides: TGTGCCAGTAGTCCGGCCAGGGTGTCACCCCTCCACTTT. The whole variable domain, remainder taken from reference TRBV19 and TRBJ1-6, is DGGITQSPKYLFRKEGQNVTLSCEQNLNHDAMYWYRQDPGQGLRLIYYSQIVNDFQKGDIAEGYSVSREKKESFPLTVTSAQKNPTAFYLCASSPARVSPLHFGNGTRLTVT.

The chain couples TRBV9 to TRBJ1-3; no definite D call. V was clipped by 1 base and J by 0 bases, with 8 bases between them. Germline lookup yields CDR1 SGDLS and CDR2 YYNGEE. This CDR3 is built from 15 residues. Written as DNA, the CDR3 is TGTGCCAGCAGCGTAAACGAGCTCTCTGGAAACACCATATATTTT. It specifies CASSVNELSGNTIYF.

The chain has TRBV7-2 and TRBJ2-2; D is uncertain. There are 13 residues in the CDR3. Trimming pared 5 bases from V and 4 bases from J, leaving 8 bases between. Germline values: CDR1 SGHTA, CDR2 FQGNSA. The CDR3 coding sequence is TGTGCCAGCAGCCCCCCGGGCACCGGGGAGCTGTTTTTT. Protein: CASSPPGTGELFF.

This clone was detected a few times. The chain is built from TRBV5-6 and TRBJ1-2; 9 bases are shared with TRBD1. The ends lost 7 bases at V and 5 bases at J; junction bases unmatched: 15. The CDR3 runs 16 residues. Germline values: CDR1 SGHDT, CDR2 YYEEEE. This CDR3 is CASERQYWTGVYGYTF. DNA for the CDR3: TGTGCCAGCGAGCGCCAGTATTGGACAGGGGTGTATGGCTACACCTTC.

The V call is TRBV5-1, the J call TRBJ2-7; 11 bases agree with TRBD1. V was pared by 4 bases and J by 0 bases, with 3 bases of the junction left unmatched. Germline V CDR1 and CDR2: SGHRS, YFSETQ. This CDR3 has 15 residues. CDR3 region: CASSGTGGGSYEQYF. In DNA form, the CDR3 reads TGCGCCAGCAGCGGGACAGGGGGGGGCTCCTACGAGCAGTACTTC.

The chain is built from TRBV5-6 and TRBJ2-3, with TRBD2 as a possible D gene (5 bases). This CDR3 has 18 residues. Germline CDR1 is SGHDT and CDR2 is YYEEEE. V was cut by 3 bases and J by 1 base, with 21 bases left in between. The DNA for the CDR3 is TGTGCCAGCAGCTCCCGACCTAGCTGGGGAATAGGCACAGATACGCAGTATTTT. As protein: CASSSRPSWGIGTDTQYF.

The chain recombines TRBV2 with TRBJ1-2; D is undetermined. V was pared by 2 bases and J by 3 bases, with 7 bases between. The CDR3 extends over 13 amino acids. The germline V gene encodes CDR1 SNHLY and CDR2 FYNNEI. The CDR3 DNA reads TGTGCCAGCAGTGAACGGGGTTACTATGGCTACACCTTC. This codes for CASSERGYYGYTF.

The chain's CDR3 is CASSLALAGGEEQYF. The CDR3 bases are TGTGCCAGCAGCTTAGCGCTAGCGGGAGGCGAAGAGCAGTACTTC. V gene TRBV7-9 combines with J gene TRBJ2-7, with 11 nucleotides matching TRBD2. The CDR3 loop spans 15 amino acids. Per the germline V gene, CDR1 is SEHNR and CDR2 is FQNEAQ (reference sequence). V lost 0 bases and J lost 7; bases outside the gene matches: 5.

V and J are TRBV7-2 and TRBJ1-1; 7 bases fit TRBD1. The ends lost 3 bases at V and 5 bases at J; junction bases unmatched: 3. The germline gives CDR1 SGHTA, CDR2 FQGNSA. This CDR3 contains 13 residues. CDR3 protein: CASSFPGGTEAFF. The CDR3 DNA reads TGTGCCAGCAGCTTTCCAGGGGGAACTGAAGCTTTCTTT.

The rearrangement uses TRBV2 and TRBJ2-3; a weak D match, TRBD2 (5 bases). The CDR3 runs to 14 residues. The germline CDR1 and CDR2 sequences are SNHLY and FYNNEI. V lost 6 bases and J lost 2, with 12 bases in between. The CDR3 loop is CASRGESITDTQYF. In DNA, the CDR3 is TGTGCCAGCAGGGGAGAATCCATCACAGATACGCAGTATTTT.

J is TRBJ2-7 and V is TRBV5-1; 7 positions agree with TRBD1. The CDR3 extends over 16 amino acids. With V trimmed by 0 bases and J by 2 bases, 8 bases remained unmatched. Germline V lookup: CDR1 SGHRS, CDR2 YFSETQ. CDR3 coding DNA: TGCGCCAGCAGCTTGGCCCCGACAGGGTCAACCTACGAGCAGTACTTC. Translating it yields CASSLAPTGSTYEQYF. The full variable domain, with the rest looked up from reference TRBV5-1 and TRBJ2-7, is KAGVTQTPRYLIKTRGQQVTLSCSPISGHRSVSWYQQTPGQGLQFLFEYFSETQRNKGNFPGRFSGRQFSNSRSEMNVSTLELGDSALYLCASSLAPTGSTYEQYFGPGTRLTVT.

The chain is built from TRBV30 and TRBJ2-5, with D possibly TRBD2 on 6 matching bases. This CDR3 is built from 13 residues. CDR1 and CDR2 from the germline V gene are GTSNPN and SVGIG (reference sequence). Trimming took 0 bases from V and 2 from J, leaving 7 bases between them. The CDR3 region has the DNA TGTGCCTGGAGTGTGGGACTGCAAGAGACCCAGTACTTC. Translation: CAWSVGLQETQYF. The full variable domain, in which reference TRBV30 and TRBJ2-5 provide the parts outside the CDR3, is SQTIHQWPATLVQPVGSPLSLECTVEGTSNPNLYWYRQAAGRGLQLLFYSVGIGQISSEVPQNLSASRPQDRQFILSSKKLLLSDSGFYLCAWSVGLQETQYFGPGTRLLVL.

The chain employs TRBV30 and TRBJ2-7; tentative D call: TRBD2 (5 bases). CDR3 size: 12 residues. Germline values: CDR1 GTSNPN, CDR2 SVGIG (reference sequence). Trimming stripped 1 base from V and 4 bases from J, with 8 bases between. The CDR3 loop is CAWSAPGYEQYF. In DNA form, the CDR3 reads TGTGCCTGGAGTGCCCCGGGATACGAGCAGTACTTC.

Comments on this clone: One end of the junction does not line up with germline, which may come from a read error. The genes are TRBV7-9 and TRBJ2-2; a possible D gene is TRBD2 (5 bases). CDR1 is SEHNR and CDR2 is FQNEAQ in the germline V gene (reference sequence). The CDR3 sequence is 12 residues long. CDR3 loop: CASRGNTGELFF. For the CDR3, the DNA is TGTGCCAGCAGGGGGAACACCGGGGAGCTGTTTTTC.